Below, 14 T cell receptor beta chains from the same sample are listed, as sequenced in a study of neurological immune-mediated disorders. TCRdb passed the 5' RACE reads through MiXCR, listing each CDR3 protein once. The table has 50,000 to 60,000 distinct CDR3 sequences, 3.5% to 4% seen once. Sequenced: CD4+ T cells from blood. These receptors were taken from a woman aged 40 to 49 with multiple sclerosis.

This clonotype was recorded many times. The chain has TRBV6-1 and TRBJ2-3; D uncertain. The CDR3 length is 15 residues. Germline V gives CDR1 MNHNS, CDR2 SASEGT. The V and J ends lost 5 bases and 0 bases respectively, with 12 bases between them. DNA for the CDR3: TGTGCCAGCAGTCGACACAGCCGTAGCACAGATACGCAGTATTTT. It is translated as CASSRHSRSTDTQYF.

CDR3 bases: TGCGCCAGCATCTCCCAGCTAGGGGGCTTGACACTGGGGAACACTGAAGCTTTCTTT. Residues: CASISQLGGLTLGNTEAFF. This chain uses TRBV10-1 with TRBJ1-1; TRBD1 matches at 7 bases. Germline lookup yields CDR1 WNHNN and CDR2 SYGVQD (reference sequence). The CDR3 runs to 19 residues. Unmatched junction bases numbered 21, after V lost 7 bases and J lost 1 base.

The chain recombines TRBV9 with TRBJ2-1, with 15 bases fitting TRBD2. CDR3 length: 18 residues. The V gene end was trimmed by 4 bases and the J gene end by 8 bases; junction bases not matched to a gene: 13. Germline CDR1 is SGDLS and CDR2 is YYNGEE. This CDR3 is CASSPLVGLAGGPYEQFF. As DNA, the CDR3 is TGTGCCAGCAGCCCTCTAGTAGGACTAGCGGGGGGGCCGTATGAGCAGTTCTTC.

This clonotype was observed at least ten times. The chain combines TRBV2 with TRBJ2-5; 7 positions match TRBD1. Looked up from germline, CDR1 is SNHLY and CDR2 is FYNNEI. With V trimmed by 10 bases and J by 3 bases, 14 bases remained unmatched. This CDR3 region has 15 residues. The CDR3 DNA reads TGTGCCACAACCCAGGGGATAGGGGGCGAAGAGACCCAGTACTTC. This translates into CATTQGIGGEETQYF.

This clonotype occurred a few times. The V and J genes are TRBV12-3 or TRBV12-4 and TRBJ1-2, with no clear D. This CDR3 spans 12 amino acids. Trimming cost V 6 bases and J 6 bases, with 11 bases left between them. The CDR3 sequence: CASSHPNHGYTF. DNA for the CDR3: TGTGCCAGCAGCCACCCCAACCATGGCTACACCTTC.

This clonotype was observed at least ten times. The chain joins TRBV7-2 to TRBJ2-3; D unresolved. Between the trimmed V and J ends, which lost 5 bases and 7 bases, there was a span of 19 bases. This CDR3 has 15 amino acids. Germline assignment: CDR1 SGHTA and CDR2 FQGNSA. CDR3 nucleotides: TGTGCCAGCAGCCCCACAGTCGGATTCGGTTATACGCAGTATTTT. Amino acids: CASSPTVGFGYTQYF.

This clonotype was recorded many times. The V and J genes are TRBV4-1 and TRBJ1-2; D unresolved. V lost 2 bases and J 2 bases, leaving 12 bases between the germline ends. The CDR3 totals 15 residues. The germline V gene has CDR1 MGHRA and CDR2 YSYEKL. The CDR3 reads CASSQRPKENYGYTF. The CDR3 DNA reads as TGCGCCAGCAGCCAACGTCCTAAGGAAAACTATGGCTACACCTTC.

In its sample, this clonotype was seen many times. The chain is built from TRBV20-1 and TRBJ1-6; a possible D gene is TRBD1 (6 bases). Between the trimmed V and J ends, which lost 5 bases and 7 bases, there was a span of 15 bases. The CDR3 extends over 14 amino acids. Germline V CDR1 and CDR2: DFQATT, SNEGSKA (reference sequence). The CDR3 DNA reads TGCAGTGCTGCTAGGACAGTCCCCAATTCACCCCTCCACTTT. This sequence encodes CSAARTVPNSPLHF.

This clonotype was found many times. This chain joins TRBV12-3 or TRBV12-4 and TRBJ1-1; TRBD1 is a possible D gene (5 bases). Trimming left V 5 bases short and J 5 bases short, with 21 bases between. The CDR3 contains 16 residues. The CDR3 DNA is TGTGCCAGCAGTCCGTACGAGGCGGGGCGGGAGACTGAAGCTTTCTTT. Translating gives CASSPYEAGRETEAFF.

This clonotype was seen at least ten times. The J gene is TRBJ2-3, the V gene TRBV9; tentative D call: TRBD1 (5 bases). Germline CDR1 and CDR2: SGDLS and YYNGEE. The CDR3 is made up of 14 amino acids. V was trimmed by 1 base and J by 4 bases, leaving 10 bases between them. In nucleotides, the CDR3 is TGTGCCAGCAGCGTAATAGGGGAAGCAGATACGCAGTATTTT. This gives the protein CASSVIGEADTQYF.

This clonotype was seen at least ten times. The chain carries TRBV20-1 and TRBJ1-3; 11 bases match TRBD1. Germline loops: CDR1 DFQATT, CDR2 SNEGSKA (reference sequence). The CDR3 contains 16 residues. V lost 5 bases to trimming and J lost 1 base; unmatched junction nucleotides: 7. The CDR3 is CSAVSGTGGSGNTIYF. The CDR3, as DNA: TGCAGTGCTGTCTCCGGGACAGGGGGGTCTGGAAACACCATATATTTT.

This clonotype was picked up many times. CDR3 sequence reads: CASKVTGTQQNSPLHF. The CDR3 nucleotides are TGTGCCAGCAAGGTTACAGGGACCCAACAAAATTCACCCCTCCACTTT. The V and J genes are TRBV6-5 and TRBJ1-6; D is perhaps TRBD1 (6 bases). V shed 7 bases and J shed 7 bases, with 20 bases lying between them. CDR1 is MNHEY and CDR2 is SVGAGI in the germline V gene. The CDR3 length is 16 residues.

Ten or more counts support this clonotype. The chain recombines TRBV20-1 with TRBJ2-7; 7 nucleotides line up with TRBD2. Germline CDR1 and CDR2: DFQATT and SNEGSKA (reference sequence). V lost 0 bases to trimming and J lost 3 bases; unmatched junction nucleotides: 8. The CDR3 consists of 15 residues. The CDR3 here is CSARDPGGFSYEQYF. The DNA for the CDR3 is TGCAGTGCTAGAGATCCGGGGGGATTTAGCTACGAGCAGTACTTC.

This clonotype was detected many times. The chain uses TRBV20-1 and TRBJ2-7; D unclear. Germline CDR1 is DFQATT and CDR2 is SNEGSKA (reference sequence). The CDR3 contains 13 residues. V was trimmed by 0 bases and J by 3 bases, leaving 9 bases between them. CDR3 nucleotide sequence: TGCAGTGCTAGAGATACGGTCGTCTACGAGCAGTACTTC. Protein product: CSARDTVVYEQYF.